Below are 25 T cell receptor beta chains sequenced from a single sample in a study of a mutant IDH1 vaccine in newly diagnosed glioma. Time point in this sample: baseline, week 1 (first vaccination visit). Treatment in this sample: pre-vaccination baseline after standard-of-care therapy. The table came from immunoSEQ multiplex PCR; TCRdb's copy has only in-frame clones and leaves some out. Of roughly 16,000 clones listed, around four fifths are singletons. The sequencing used PBMCs, collected from a glioma patient treated with radiotherapy, temozolomide or both. The receptors derive from a man in his forties or fifties with glioma.

This clone occurred once. The gene calls are TRBV6-6 and TRBJ2-5; D is unclear. The CDR3 is 14 residues long. V gave up 4 bases and J gave up 3 bases, with 12 bases separating them. Germline assignment: CDR1 MNHNY and CDR2 SVGAGI (reference sequence). CDR3 in amino acids: CASSSTPVEETQYF. The CDR3, as DNA: TGTGCCAGCAGTTCTACCCCGGTCGAAGAGACCCAGTACTTC.

The rearrangement joins TRBV18 to TRBJ2-5; 10 bases match TRBD1. The V and J ends lost 4 bases and 1 base, in that order; junction bases with no gene match: 9. The CDR3 has 17 residues. Looked up from germline, CDR1 is KGHSH and CDR2 is LQKENI. In DNA, the CDR3 is TGTGCCAGCTCACAAGCCTCCGGGACAGGGGTCCAAGAGACCCAGTACTTC. Residues: CASSQASGTGVQETQYF.

V and J are TRBV5-1 and TRBJ2-6; maybe TRBD2 (7 bases). V was cut by 5 bases and J by 0 bases, with 27 bases left in between. From germline, CDR1 is SGHRS and CDR2 YFSETQ. The CDR3 is 21 amino acids. CDR3 residues: CASRMGEGDTITHSGANVLTF. The DNA for the CDR3 is TGCGCCAGCAGGATGGGGGAGGGGGACACCATTACCCACTCTGGGGCCAACGTCCTGACTTTC. The variable domain in full, with the rest retrieved from reference TRBV5-1 and TRBJ2-6, is KAGVTQTPRYLIKTRGQQVTLSCSPISGHRSVSWYQQTPGQGLQFLFEYFSETQRNKGNFPGRFSGRQFSNSRSEMNVSTLELGDSALYLCASRMGEGDTITHSGANVLTFGAGSRLTVL.

This rearrangement joins TRBV9 to TRBJ2-3; D not certain. The CDR3 totals 13 residues. V lost 1 base and J lost 2, with 5 bases in between. Germline loops: CDR1 SGDLS, CDR2 YYNGEE. CDR3 bases: TGTGCCAGCAGCGTACGCGACACAGATACGCAGTATTTT. Its translation is CASSVRDTDTQYF.

The V and J genes are TRBV21-1 and TRBJ1-1; the table names TRBD1, a call not compared with the DNA. TRBV21-1 is flagged as a pseudogene. This CDR3 comprises 18 residues. The CDR3 DNA is TGTGCCAGCAGCAAAGGGGGACAGGGGCGGGTAGTTACCACTGAAGCTTTCTTT. This encodes CASSKGGQGRVVTTEAFF.

The rearrangement uses TRBV4-1 and TRBJ2-1, with 15 bases lining up with TRBD2. The CDR3 runs to 16 residues. V lost 2 bases to trimming and J lost 8 bases; unmatched junction nucleotides: 4. The V gene's germline CDR1 is MGHRA and CDR2 YSYEKL. This CDR3 is CASSQRTSGRAYEQFF. The CDR3, as DNA: TGCGCCAGCAGCCAACGGACTAGCGGGAGGGCCTATGAGCAGTTCTTC.

This clone was found a few times. The gene calls are TRBV6-4 and TRBJ2-3, with 7 bases matching TRBD2. The CDR3 totals 14 residues. The germline CDR1 and CDR2 sequences are MRHNA and SNTAGT. Trimming cost V 4 bases and J 4 bases; bases outside gene matches: 5. The CDR3 protein is CASSVAGASDTQYF. In nucleotides, the CDR3 is TGTGCCAGCAGTGTGGCGGGAGCGTCAGATACGCAGTATTTT.

The chain uses TRBV4-1 and TRBJ2-4; tentative D call: TRBD1 (6 bases). Looked up from germline, CDR1 is MGHRA and CDR2 is YSYEKL. This CDR3 region has 15 residues. V lost 0 bases and J lost 7, with 13 bases in between. The CDR3 DNA reads TGCGCCAGCAGCCAAGATCTGGGGGCCGGGAACATTCAGTACTTC. Protein product: CASSQDLGAGNIQYF.

The count of this clone is one. The rearrangement links TRBV19 to TRBJ1-2; the D gene is possibly TRBD1 (6 bases). This CDR3 is 15 amino acids long. The germline CDR1 and CDR2 sequences are LNHDA and SQIVND (reference sequence). The V end lost 4 bases, the J end lost 4 bases, and 16 bases lay between the germline ends. The CDR3 here is CASSSGTQSFYGYTF. As DNA, the CDR3 is TGTGCCAGTAGTAGCGGGACACAGTCCTTCTATGGCTACACCTTC.

There are a few counts of this clone. The sample has other DNA sequences that encode this CDR3 too. J is TRBJ2-7 and V is TRBV4-1; 12 bases match TRBD2. This CDR3 is built from 15 residues. Germline CDR1 reads MGHRA; CDR2 reads YSYEKL. Losses at the gene ends were 0 bases for V and 6 bases for J; bases not matched to a gene: 3. The chain's CDR3 is CASSQDLAGGREQYF. For the CDR3, the DNA is TGCGCCAGCAGCCAAGATCTAGCGGGAGGGCGCGAGCAGTACTTC.

V gene TRBV21-1 combines with J gene TRBJ1-4; the table's TRBD1 call for D was not verified on the DNA. TRBV21-1 is described as a pseudogene. The CDR3 consists of 16 residues. CDR3 sequence: CASSPPTGPEDEKLFF. The CDR3 nucleotides are TGTGCCAGCAGCCCCCCAACAGGGCCGGAGGATGAAAAACTGTTTTTT.

The V gene is TRBV4-1, the J gene TRBJ1-1; tentative D call: TRBD1 (6 bases). Deletions cut 7 bases from V and 4 bases from J, with 19 bases between. CDR1 MGHRA and CDR2 YSYEKL come from the germline V gene. The CDR3 totals 15 residues. This chain's CDR3 is CASTQGGTPSTEAFF. CDR3 in DNA: TGCGCCAGCACTCAAGGGGGGACCCCTTCCACTGAAGCTTTCTTT.

This clone is a singleton in its sample. This sequence joins TRBV6-1 and TRBJ2-1, with 11 positions matching TRBD1. The CDR3 has 14 amino acids. Germline V gene data show CDR1 as MNHNS and CDR2 as SASEGT. Germline trimming cut 5 bases from V and 7 bases from J; bases unmatched to any gene: 4. This chain's CDR3 is CASSLDRGLNEQFF. Here the CDR3 DNA reads TGTGCCAGCAGTCTGGACAGGGGGCTTAATGAGCAGTTCTTC.

The chain employs TRBV4-1 and TRBJ1-4; no firm D call. The V and J ends lost 5 bases and 3 bases respectively, with 7 bases between them. The CDR3 runs to 13 residues. CDR1 is MGHRA and CDR2 is YSYEKL in the germline V gene. The DNA of the CDR3 is TGCGCCAGCAGCAGGGCAGCTAATGAAAAACTGTTTTTT. It codes for CASSRAANEKLFF.

This rearrangement joins TRBV30 to TRBJ2-7; 8 positions match TRBD2. Per germline, CDR1 GTSNPN and CDR2 SVGIG (reference sequence). The CDR3 runs 14 residues. V lost 5 bases, J lost 7 bases, and 13 bases stayed unmatched. CDR3 amino acids: CAWSRPFSGMEQYV. Written as DNA, the CDR3 is TGTGCCTGGTCCAGACCTTTTAGCGGGATGGAGCAGTACGTC.

The chain employs TRBV19 and TRBJ2-1; 8 bases map to TRBD2. J was trimmed by 6 bases and V by 2 bases; bases with no gene match: 9. CDR1 LNHDA and CDR2 SQIVND come from the germline V gene (reference sequence). This CDR3 region has 16 residues. CDR3 loop: CASSITSGFRGNEQFF. As DNA, the CDR3 is TGTGCCAGTAGTATAACTAGCGGCTTTCGAGGCAATGAGCAGTTCTTC. Drawing the rest from reference TRBV19 and TRBJ2-1, the complete variable domain is DGGITQSPKYLFRKEGQNVTLSCEQNLNHDAMYWYRQDPGQGLRLIYYSQIVNDFQKGDIAEGYSVSREKKESFPLTVTSAQKNPTAFYLCASSITSGFRGNEQFFGPGTRLTVL.

This clone was recorded a few times. The CDR3, as DNA: TGTGCCAGCAGTTACACAGGGGGCGGCAATCAGCCCCAGCATTTT. It translates to CASSYTGGGNQPQHF. This chain uses TRBV6-5 with TRBJ1-5, with TRBD1 matching 9 bases. Germline V gene sequence: CDR1 MNHEY, CDR2 SVGAGI. This CDR3 spans 15 amino acids. V gave up 2 bases and J gave up 2 bases; unmatched junction bases: 1.

This clone was detected a few times. In DNA form, the CDR3 reads TGTGCCAGCAGCTTCGGGACAGGGGGTAGGGTGCACACTGAAGCTTTCTTT. It specifies CASSFGTGGRVHTEAFF. The chain joins TRBV11-3 to TRBJ1-1, with TRBD1 matching over 11 bases. With 3 bases clipped from V and 3 bases from J, the junction kept 9 bases outside the gene matches. The CDR3 is 17 amino acids. The germline gives CDR1 SGHNT, CDR2 YENEEA.

The chain joins TRBV28 to TRBJ1-5, with D tentatively TRBD1 (6 bases). This CDR3 contains 15 residues. CDR1 is MDHEN, CDR2 SYDVKM, per germline. V gave up 6 bases and J gave up 0 bases, with 12 bases separating them. The CDR3 spells CASSPDSYSNQPQHF. CDR3 nucleotide sequence: TGTGCCAGCAGCCCGGACAGTTATAGCAATCAGCCCCAGCATTTT.

The chain has TRBV7-8 and TRBJ2-1; no definite D call. The germline V and J ends were trimmed by 4 bases and 6 bases, with 4 bases remaining between them. The CDR3 is 11 residues long. CDR1 and CDR2 (germline): SGHVS, FQNEAQ. CDR3: CASSYVNEQFF. CDR3 sequence (DNA): TGTGCCAGCAGCTACGTCAATGAGCAGTTCTTC.

This clone was picked up a small number of times. V usage is TRBV19 and J usage is TRBJ2-3; unclear D gene. From germline, CDR1 is LNHDA and CDR2 SQIVND (reference sequence). The CDR3 loop spans 17 amino acids. V was pared by 6 bases and J by 5 bases, with 24 bases between. The CDR3 protein is CASRPIGEPGSQDTQYF. DNA of the CDR3: TGTGCCAGTAGACCGATCGGAGAGCCGGGTTCGCAAGATACGCAGTATTTT.

The chain links TRBV18 to TRBJ2-1; 9 nucleotides line up with TRBD2. Germline V gene lookup returns CDR1 KGHSH and CDR2 LQKENI. This CDR3 spans 16 amino acids. Trimming removed 2 bases from V and 4 bases from J; junction bases left unmatched: 6. The CDR3 DNA is TGTGCCAGCTCACCAGTGGCGGGAGGGCCTTACAATGAGCAGTTCTTC. This encodes CASSPVAGGPYNEQFF.

The chain uses TRBV7-9 and TRBJ2-2, with 7 bases identical to TRBD2. Per germline, CDR1 SEHNR and CDR2 FQNEAQ (reference sequence). This CDR3 region has 14 residues. V shed 8 bases, J shed 8 bases, and the junction held 11 bases outside the gene matches. The CDR3 sequence: CASSASGASGELFF. The CDR3 DNA reads TGTGCCAGCTCTGCTAGCGGAGCGTCGGGGGAGCTGTTTTTT.

The V and J genes are TRBV11-2 and TRBJ2-5; 9 nucleotides line up with TRBD1. Germline V lookup: CDR1 SGHAT, CDR2 FQNNGV. The CDR3 is 15 amino acids. V trimming: 3 bases; J trimming: 4 bases; junction bases outside the gene matches: 6. In DNA, the CDR3 is TGTGCCAGCAGCTTCGGACAGGGGTCGGGAGAGACCCAGTACTTC. This gives the protein CASSFGQGSGETQYF.

This chain connects TRBV19 to TRBJ1-1; D is perhaps TRBD1 (5 bases). This CDR3 spans 14 amino acids. Germline lookup yields CDR1 LNHDA and CDR2 SQIVND (reference sequence). The V end lost 6 bases, the J end lost 0 bases, and 11 bases lay between the germline ends. DNA for the CDR3: TGTGCCAGTAGGGGGGGGGTTTTGAACACTGAAGCTTTCTTT. Its protein product is CASRGGVLNTEAFF.